This T cell receptor (beta chain) stems from a study of cytomegalovirus exposure and HLA in healthy donors. Comment on this clone: Its antigen is unidentified.

Study findings and constraints: One variant, a missense change in DCLRE1C, was linked in a later analysis to TCR beta V- and J-gene trimming. A later analysis reportedly found that, within productive TCRs, an Asian-associated ancestry cluster had fewer N-insertions than the mean observed across the roughly 700 donors.

13 Jbeta primers and 60 Vbeta primers were used for the PCR. TCRdb's copy holds only in-frame clones and misses some; the assay was immunoSEQ multiplex PCR. This table holds under 200,000 clones, approximately 80% found once. The ends were cut back, 8 bases at V and 9 bases at J, with 15 bases in the middle. The CDR3 runs 12 residues. In germline, CDR1 is SNHLY, CDR2 FYNNEI. Sequencing used PBMCs. The V and J genes are TRBV2 and TRBJ2-3; D is perhaps TRBD2 (6 bases). The receptor was isolated from a woman aged 25 to 45 in good health and CMV-seronegative. CDR3 nucleotide sequence: TGTGCCAGCTGTACCGGGACTCCCACGCAGTATTTT. This codes for CASCTGTPTQYF. The full variable domain, in which reference TRBV2 and TRBJ2-3 provide the parts outside the CDR3, is EPEVTQTPSHQVTQMGQEVILRCVPISNHLYFYWYRQILGQKVEFLVSFYNNEISEKSEIFDDQFSVERPDGSNFTLKIRSTKLEDSAMYFCASCTGTPTQYFGPGTRLTVL.